The 30 T cell receptor beta chains presented below share a single source sample, sequenced in a study of blood T cells in healthy people across ages (dated by TCRdb to the mid-2010s). Receptor libraries were prepared by 5' RACE. Sequencing was performed on an Illumina HiSeq 2500. A second PCR of roughly 7 to 11 cycles was performed with a sample-barcoded 5' primer and a J-beta primer mix. In TCRdb, the public reads were trimmed at Q25 with fastp and aligned with MiXCR, with productive beta chains retained. When rows share a CDR3 protein, they turn into one entry using the most common DNA and genes. This sample is represented by more than 750,000 distinct CDR3 sequences; under 35% of them were singletons. The ten largest clones add up to about 10% of the sample. These data also featured in a second study, about T cells of mothers and their children.

What was sequenced was blood. Source of these receptors: a woman in her thirties or forties in good health.

This clonotype has a count of ten or more. The V gene is TRBV29-1, the J gene TRBJ2-6; D perhaps matches TRBD1 (5 bases). The CDR3 consists of 15 residues. Germline CDR1 SQVTM, CDR2 ANQGSEA. Trimming removed 2 bases from V and 0 bases from J, with 8 bases in between. CDR3 sequence (DNA): TGCAGCGTTGAACAGGGTTCCTCTGGGGCCAACGTCCTGACTTTC. This sequence encodes CSVEQGSSGANVLTF. Using reference TRBV29-1 and TRBJ2-6 for the parts outside the CDR3, the full variable domain is SAVISQKPSRDICQRGTSLTIQCQVDSQVTMMFWYRQQPGQSLTLIATANQGSEATYESGFVIDKFPISRPNLTFSTLTVSNMSPEDSSIYLCSVEQGSSGANVLTFGAGSRLTVL.

The chain joins TRBV20-1 to TRBJ1-3, with D unresolved. The CDR3 is 11 residues long. Trimming pared 1 base from V and 6 bases from J, leaving 4 bases between. CDR1 DFQATT and CDR2 SNEGSKA come from the germline V gene (reference sequence). The CDR3 nucleotides read TGCAGTGCTAGAGGCCCAAACACCATATATTTT. It translates to CSARGPNTIYF.

This clonotype showed up many times. The CDR3 nucleotides read TGTGCCAGCAGCACCCGGACGGGGAACACTGAAGCTTTCTTT. It encodes CASSTRTGNTEAFF. This chain links TRBV7-9 with TRBJ1-1, with D hard to call. The CDR3 is 14 amino acids. The V end lost 5 bases, the J end lost 1 base, and 11 bases lay between the germline ends. Per germline, CDR1 SEHNR and CDR2 FQNEAQ (reference sequence).

This clonotype has a count of ten or more. The chain has TRBV6-5 and TRBJ2-7, with D possibly matching TRBD2 (5 bases). This CDR3 is 14 amino acids long. Germline values: CDR1 MNHEY, CDR2 SVGAGI. V lost 1 base, J lost 4 bases, and 11 bases lay in between. This CDR3 reads CASSYFARGYEQYF. DNA of the CDR3: TGTGCCAGCAGTTACTTTGCTAGAGGGTACGAGCAGTACTTC.

Only a few counts were recorded for this clonotype. A much larger clone lies a single base off, so this may be a read error. V usage is TRBV5-1 and J usage is TRBJ2-5; either TRBD1 or TRBD2 may supply D (5 bases each). Trimming left V 4 bases short and J 7 bases short, with 14 bases between. In germline, CDR1 is SGHRS, CDR2 YFSETQ. The CDR3 has 13 amino acids. The CDR3 sequence: CASSQGARGTQYF. The CDR3 bases are TGCGCCAGCAGCCAGGGAGCTCGCGGGACCCAGTACTTC.

CDR3 bases: TGTGCCAGCAGTGAATGGGGACAGAACAATCAGCCCCAGCATTTT. Translating gives CASSEWGQNNQPQHF. The V call is TRBV2, the J call TRBJ1-5; 7 bases match TRBD1. The CDR3 totals 15 residues. Germline V lookup: CDR1 SNHLY, CDR2 FYNNEI. Trimming at V came to 2 bases and at J to 3 bases, leaving 4 bases not matched to a gene.

As to this clonotype: An end of the junction differs from the germline gene, which may be a read error. This chain links TRBV25-1 with TRBJ2-7, with D maybe TRBD2 (6 bases). The tail of the sequence fits TRBJ2-5 better, so the J call may be wrong. CDR1 and CDR2 (germline): MGHDK, SYGVNS. The CDR3 loop spans 15 amino acids. The CDR3 protein is CASGERISGSETQYF. The DNA of the CDR3 is TGTGCCAGCGGTGAAAGGATTAGCGGCTCTGAGACCCAGTACTTC.

This clonotype has just one count. This clone may be a read error of a much larger clone one base away. This sequence joins TRBV7-8 and TRBJ1-5; TRBD1 is a possible D gene (5 bases). The length of the CDR3 is 13 residues. Germline values: CDR1 SGHVS, CDR2 FQNEAQ. Trimming took off 5 bases at V and 7 bases at J, with 12 bases between the two ends. The CDR3 coding sequence is TGTGCCAGCAGCCTGGCAGGGAAACAGCCCCAGCATTTT. Translated: CASSLAGKQPQHF.

Only a few counts were recorded for this clonotype. The CDR3 sequence: CASSWQPTDNEQFF. In DNA form, the CDR3 reads TGTGCCAGCAGTTGGCAGCCGACTGACAATGAGCAGTTCTTC. The chain employs TRBV27 and TRBJ2-1; D gene unclear. V was shortened by 4 bases and J by 5 bases, with 12 bases between the two germline ends. This CDR3 region has 14 residues. Germline CDR1 MNHEY, CDR2 SMNVEV (reference sequence).

The V and J genes are TRBV27 and TRBJ1-5, with 9 bases matching TRBD1. V lost 8 bases to trimming and J lost 6 bases; unmatched junction nucleotides: 8. Germline loops: CDR1 MNHEY, CDR2 SMNVEV (reference sequence). The length of the CDR3 is 14 residues. CDR3 nucleotide sequence: TGTGCCAGCCGCGGGACAGGGAGGTTTCAGCCCCAGCATTTT. Translated: CASRGTGRFQPQHF.

The chain uses TRBV10-3 and TRBJ1-2, with D tentatively TRBD1 (5 bases). Per germline, CDR1 ENHRY and CDR2 SYGVKD. The length of the CDR3 is 18 residues. V was trimmed by 0 bases and J by 4 bases, leaving 21 bases between them. The CDR3 here is CAISESDEGQGRGYGYTF. CDR3 nucleotide sequence: TGTGCCATCAGTGAGTCTGATGAAGGGCAGGGAAGGGGCTATGGCTACACCTTC.

This clonotype was seen many times. The V call is TRBV4-2, the J call TRBJ2-1; D is uncertain. The length of the CDR3 is 11 residues. V lost 5 bases, J lost 5 bases, and 4 bases lay in between. Germline V gene data show CDR1 as LGHNA and CDR2 as YNFKEQ. CDR3 nucleotides: TGTGCCAGCAGCTATAACAATGAGCAGTTCTTC. Its translation is CASSYNNEQFF.

The CDR3 DNA follows: TGTGCCATCAGTTCATACACGGGGGTTGCCTACAATGAGCAGTTCTTC. Translating gives CAISSYTGVAYNEQFF. The rearrangement uses TRBV10-3 and TRBJ2-1; TRBD2 is a possible D gene (6 bases). This CDR3 comprises 16 residues. The ends were cut back, 5 bases at V and 2 bases at J, with 16 bases in the middle. The V gene's germline CDR1 is ENHRY and CDR2 SYGVKD.

The sample holds a few counts of this clonotype. The chain is built from TRBV7-9 and TRBJ2-3; maybe TRBD1 (6 bases). The V end was cut by 1 base, the J end by 0 bases, with 11 bases between. Germline values: CDR1 SEHNR, CDR2 FQNEAQ (reference sequence). This CDR3 is built from 16 residues. For the CDR3, the DNA is TGTGCCAGCAGCTTAGATGACAGGCAAAGCACAGATACGCAGTATTTT. It yields the protein CASSLDDRQSTDTQYF.

V usage is TRBV13 and J usage is TRBJ2-3, with TRBD1 identical over 7 bases. Germline values: CDR1 PRHDT, CDR2 FYEKMQ (reference sequence). The V and J ends lost 6 bases and 5 bases, in that order; junction bases with no gene match: 5. The CDR3 totals 13 residues. Written as DNA, the CDR3 is TGTGCCAGCAGACCTAGGGGGCAAGATACGCAGTATTTT. Its translation is CASRPRGQDTQYF.

This clonotype has a count of ten or more. This chain uses TRBV20-1 with TRBJ2-7, with TRBD2 matching over 8 bases. CDR1 is DFQATT and CDR2 is SNEGSKA in the germline V gene (reference sequence). J was trimmed by 5 bases and V by 3 bases; bases with no gene match: 6. CDR3 length: 13 residues. DNA of the CDR3: TGCAGTGCTAGGTCGGGGGGGCCCGACGAGCAGTACTTC. It codes for CSARSGGPDEQYF.

This clonotype was observed a handful of times. CDR3 amino acids: CASTPSIAGDFYEQYF. Here the CDR3 DNA reads TGTGCCAGCACCCCTTCCATCGCAGGGGACTTCTACGAGCAGTACTTC. This chain links TRBV28 with TRBJ2-7; D may correspond to TRBD1 or TRBD2 (6 bases each). Germline CDR1 and CDR2: MDHEN and SYDVKM. This CDR3 region has 16 residues. Trimming stripped 7 bases from V and 3 bases from J, with 22 bases between.

This sequence joins TRBV28 and TRBJ2-3; D possibly corresponds to TRBD1 (5 bases). The CDR3 consists of 16 residues. V was clipped by 3 bases and J by 5 bases, with 18 bases between them. Germline CDR1 and CDR2: MDHEN and SYDVKM. CDR3 loop: CASSFLHTGSGDTQYF. The CDR3, as DNA: TGTGCCAGCAGTTTTCTTCACACAGGAAGTGGAGATACGCAGTATTTT.

To note about this clonotype: With a much larger clone just one base away, this may be a read error. This chain joins TRBV7-2 and TRBJ2-4; no reliable D call. Germline V CDR1 and CDR2: SGHTA, FQGNSA. Trimming removed 5 bases at V and 4 bases at J, with 18 bases between. The CDR3 covers 16 residues. The CDR3 here is CASSRTSAGLKNIQYF. The CDR3 DNA reads as TGTGCCAGCAGCCGCACCTCGGCAGGATTAAAAAACATTCAGTACTTC.

The CDR3 coding sequence is TGCAGTGCTAGACCCGGGACAGGGATTATCTACGAGCAGTACTTC. It codes for CSARPGTGIIYEQYF. The V and J genes are TRBV20-1 and TRBJ2-7; TRBD1 matches 9 bases. Germline CDR1 DFQATT, CDR2 SNEGSKA (reference sequence). The junction had 8 bases not matched to a gene; V was cut back by 2 bases and J by 3 bases. CDR3 length: 15 residues.

Comment on this clonotype: A junction end diverges from the germline sequence, so it may reflect a read error. CDR3 DNA sequence: TGTGCCGGCAGCCGCGACAGGGTACGCACAGATACGCAGTATTTT. It translates to CAGSRDRVRTDTQYF. The gene calls are TRBV7-2 and TRBJ2-3; 7 bases map to TRBD1. Looked up from germline, CDR1 is SGHTA and CDR2 is FQGNSA. The CDR3 spans 15 residues.

The V and J genes are TRBV4-3 and TRBJ1-1, with D perhaps matching TRBD1 (5 bases). CDR3 size: 18 residues. The ends were cut back, 3 bases at V and 3 bases at J, with 23 bases in the middle. Looked up from germline, CDR1 is LGHNA and CDR2 is YSLEER. CDR3 coding DNA: TGCGCCAGCAGCCAGACCCAGGGACCCGACCGAGGGCACACTGAAGCTTTCTTT. This translates into CASSQTQGPDRGHTEAFF.

This clonotype was detected only a few times. At one end, the junction sequence differs from germline, possibly due to a read error. Here the CDR3 DNA reads TGTGCCAGCGGTTTTGGGGTGGTGGAGACCCAGTACTTC. Its translation: CASGFGVVETQYF. The chain couples TRBV12-3 or TRBV12-4 to TRBJ2-5; no reliable D call. The CDR3 length is 13 residues.

This clonotype was counted between two and nine times. V gene TRBV5-1 combines with J gene TRBJ1-2; D remains unclear. The CDR3 has 15 residues. Germline CDR1 reads SGHRS; CDR2 reads YFSETQ. V lost 0 bases and J lost 0, with 9 bases in between. In DNA form, the CDR3 reads TGCGCCAGCAGCTTGGATGGGGAGACTAACTATGGCTACACCTTC. Encoded protein: CASSLDGETNYGYTF. Drawing the rest from reference TRBV5-1 and TRBJ1-2, the complete variable domain is KAGVTQTPRYLIKTRGQQVTLSCSPISGHRSVSWYQQTPGQGLQFLFEYFSETQRNKGNFPGRFSGRQFSNSRSEMNVSTLELGDSALYLCASSLDGETNYGYTFGSGTRLTVV.

The sample holds many counts of this clonotype. The chain joins TRBV5-1 to TRBJ2-5; TRBD1 is a possible D gene (6 bases). V lost 8 bases and J 2 bases, leaving 7 bases between the germline ends. Germline values: CDR1 SGHRS, CDR2 YFSETQ. The CDR3 is 11 residues long. In DNA, the CDR3 is TGCGCCAGTGGACAGCAAGAGACCCAGTACTTC. Amino acids: CASGQQETQYF.

A word on this clonotype: The junction departs from the called germline gene at one end, perhaps through a read error. The V call is TRBV29-1, the J call TRBJ1-2; 7 nucleotides line up with TRBD1. The germline gives CDR1 SQVTM, CDR2 ANQGSEA. This CDR3 comprises 13 residues. CDR3 in DNA: TGCGGCGTTGAACAAGGGGGCGCTTATGGCTACACCTTC. Protein sequence: CGVEQGGAYGYTF.

This clonotype was counted many times. This rearrangement joins TRBV21-1 to TRBJ2-5. TRBV21-1 is labeled a pseudogene. The CDR3 totals 13 residues. CDR3 sequence: CASSRESQETQYF. The DNA of the CDR3 is TGTGCCAGCAGCCGAGAATCCCAAGAGACCCAGTACTTC.

This clonotype has ten or more counts. The chain has TRBV27 and TRBJ2-7; the D is unclear. The CDR3 length is 13 residues. CDR1 and CDR2 (germline): MNHEY, SMNVEV (reference sequence). Trimming removed 7 bases at V and 0 bases at J, with 10 bases between. The CDR3 protein is CASIGVSSYEQYF. The CDR3, as DNA: TGTGCCAGCATTGGAGTGAGCTCCTACGAGCAGTACTTC.

This clonotype appeared many times. The chain carries TRBV7-2 and TRBJ2-7; D is unclear. From germline, CDR1 is SGHTA and CDR2 FQGNSA. The CDR3 length is 12 residues. Trimming removed 4 bases at V and 7 bases at J, with 11 bases between. CDR3 bases: TGTGCCAGCAGCTCCGTCCTTAGGGAGCAGTACTTC. It encodes CASSSVLREQYF.

V usage is TRBV20-1 and J usage is TRBJ2-1, with D possibly TRBD2 on 7 matching bases. Germline CDR1 and CDR2: DFQATT and SNEGSKA (reference sequence). CDR3 length: 13 amino acids. V lost 3 bases to trimming and J lost 13 bases, with 19 bases between them. CDR3 protein: CSARREGGQTQFF. The CDR3, as DNA: TGCAGTGCTAGGAGGGAGGGTGGACAGACCCAGTTCTTC.